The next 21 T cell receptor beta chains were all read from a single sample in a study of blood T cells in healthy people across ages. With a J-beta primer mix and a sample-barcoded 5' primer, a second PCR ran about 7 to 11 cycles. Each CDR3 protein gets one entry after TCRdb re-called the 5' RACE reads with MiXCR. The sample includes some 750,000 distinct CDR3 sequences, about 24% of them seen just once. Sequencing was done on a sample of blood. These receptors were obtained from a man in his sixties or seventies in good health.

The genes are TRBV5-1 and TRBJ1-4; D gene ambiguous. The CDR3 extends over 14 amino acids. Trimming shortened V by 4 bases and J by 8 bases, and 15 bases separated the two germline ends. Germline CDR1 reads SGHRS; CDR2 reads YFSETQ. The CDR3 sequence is CASSPLDLGEKLFF. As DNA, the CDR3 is TGCGCCAGCAGCCCCCTGGACTTGGGAGAAAAACTGTTTTTT.

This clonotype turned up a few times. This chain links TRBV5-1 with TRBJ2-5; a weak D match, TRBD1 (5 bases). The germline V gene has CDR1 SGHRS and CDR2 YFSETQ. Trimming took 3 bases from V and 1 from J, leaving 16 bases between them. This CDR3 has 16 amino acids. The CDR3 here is CASSSTITGPQETQYF. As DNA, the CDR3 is TGCGCCAGCAGCTCGACGATAACAGGTCCCCAAGAGACCCAGTACTTC.

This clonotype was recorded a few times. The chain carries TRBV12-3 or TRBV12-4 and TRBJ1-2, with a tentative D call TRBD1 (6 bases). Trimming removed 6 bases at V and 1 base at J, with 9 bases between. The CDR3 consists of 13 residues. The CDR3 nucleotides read TGTGCCAGCAGGGTACAGGGTAACTATGGCTACACCTTC. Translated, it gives CASRVQGNYGYTF.

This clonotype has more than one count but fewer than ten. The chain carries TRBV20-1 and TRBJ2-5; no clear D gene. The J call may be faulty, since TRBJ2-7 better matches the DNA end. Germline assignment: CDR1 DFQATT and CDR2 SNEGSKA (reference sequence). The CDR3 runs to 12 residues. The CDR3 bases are TGCAGTGCTAGTGAGGCAGCTTACGAGCAGTACTTC. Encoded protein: CSASEAAYEQYF.

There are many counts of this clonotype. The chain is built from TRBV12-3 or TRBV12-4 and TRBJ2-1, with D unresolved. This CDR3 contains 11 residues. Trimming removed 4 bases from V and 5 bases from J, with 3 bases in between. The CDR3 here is CASSSNNEQFF. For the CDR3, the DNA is TGTGCCAGCAGTTCCAACAATGAGCAGTTCTTC.

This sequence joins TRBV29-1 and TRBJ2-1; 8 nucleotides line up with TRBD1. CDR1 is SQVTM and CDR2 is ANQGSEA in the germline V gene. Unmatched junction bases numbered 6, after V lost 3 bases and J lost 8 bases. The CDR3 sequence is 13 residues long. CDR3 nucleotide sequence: TGCAGCGTTGACAGGACAGGGTGGGATGAGCAGTTCTTC. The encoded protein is CSVDRTGWDEQFF.

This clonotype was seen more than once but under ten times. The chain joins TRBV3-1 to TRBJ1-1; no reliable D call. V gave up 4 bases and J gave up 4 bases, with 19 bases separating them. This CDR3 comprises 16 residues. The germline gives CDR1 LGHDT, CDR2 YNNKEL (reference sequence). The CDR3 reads CASSPGIMAYGTEAFF. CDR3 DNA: TGTGCCAGCAGCCCCGGGATAATGGCGTACGGCACTGAAGCTTTCTTT.

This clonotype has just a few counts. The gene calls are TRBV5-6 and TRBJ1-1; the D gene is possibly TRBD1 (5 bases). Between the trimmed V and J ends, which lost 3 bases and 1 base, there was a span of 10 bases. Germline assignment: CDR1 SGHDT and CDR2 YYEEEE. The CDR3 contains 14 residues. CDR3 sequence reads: CASSWGTGNTEAFF. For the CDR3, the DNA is TGTGCCAGCAGCTGGGGGACGGGGAACACTGAAGCTTTCTTT.

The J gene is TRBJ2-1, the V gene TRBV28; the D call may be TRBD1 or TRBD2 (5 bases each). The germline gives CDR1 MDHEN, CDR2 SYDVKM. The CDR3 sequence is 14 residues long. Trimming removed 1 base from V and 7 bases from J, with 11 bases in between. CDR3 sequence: CASSLLGVRNEQFF. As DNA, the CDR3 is TGTGCCAGCAGTTTATTGGGGGTACGAAATGAGCAGTTCTTC.

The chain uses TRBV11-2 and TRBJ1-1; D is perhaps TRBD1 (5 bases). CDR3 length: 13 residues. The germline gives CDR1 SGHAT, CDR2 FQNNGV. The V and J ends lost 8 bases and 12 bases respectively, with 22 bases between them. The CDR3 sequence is CASGLFGAVRTFF. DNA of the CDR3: TGTGCCAGCGGACTTTTCGGGGCCGTCAGGACTTTCTTT.

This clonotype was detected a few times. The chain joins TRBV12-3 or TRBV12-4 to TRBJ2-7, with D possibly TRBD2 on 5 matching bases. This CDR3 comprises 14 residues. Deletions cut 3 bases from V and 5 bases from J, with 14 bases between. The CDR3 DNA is TGTGCCAGCAGTTTTGGTGGGAGCATCAACGAGCAGTACGTC. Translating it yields CASSFGGSINEQYV.

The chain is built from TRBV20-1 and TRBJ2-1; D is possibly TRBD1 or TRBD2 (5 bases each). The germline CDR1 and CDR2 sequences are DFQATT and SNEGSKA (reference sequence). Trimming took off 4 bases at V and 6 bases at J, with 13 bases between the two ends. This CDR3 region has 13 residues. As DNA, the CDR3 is TGCAGTGCTACCCTAAGAGGGGCCAATGAGCAGTTCTTC. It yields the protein CSATLRGANEQFF.

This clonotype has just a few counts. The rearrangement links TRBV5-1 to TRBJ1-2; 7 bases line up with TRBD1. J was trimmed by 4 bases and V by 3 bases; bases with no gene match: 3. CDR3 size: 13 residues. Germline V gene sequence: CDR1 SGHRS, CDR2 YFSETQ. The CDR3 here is CASSWGQTYGYTF. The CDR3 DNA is TGCGCCAGCAGCTGGGGACAGACCTATGGCTACACCTTC. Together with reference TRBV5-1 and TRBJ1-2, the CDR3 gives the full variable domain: KAGVTQTPRYLIKTRGQQVTLSCSPISGHRSVSWYQQTPGQGLQFLFEYFSETQRNKGNFPGRFSGRQFSNSRSEMNVSTLELGDSALYLCASSWGQTYGYTFGSGTRLTVV.

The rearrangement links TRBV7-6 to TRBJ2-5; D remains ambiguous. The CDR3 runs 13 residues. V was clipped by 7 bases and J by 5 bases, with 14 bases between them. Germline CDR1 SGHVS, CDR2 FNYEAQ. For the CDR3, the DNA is TGTGCCAGCAATTCGATGGGTGAGGAGACCCAGTACTTC. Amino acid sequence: CASNSMGEETQYF.

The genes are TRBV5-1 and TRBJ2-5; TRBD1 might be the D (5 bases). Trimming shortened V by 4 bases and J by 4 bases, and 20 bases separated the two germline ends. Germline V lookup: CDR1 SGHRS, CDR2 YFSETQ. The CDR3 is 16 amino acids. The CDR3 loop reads CASSQYQLGQGETQYF. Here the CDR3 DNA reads TGCGCCAGCAGCCAGTACCAATTGGGGCAGGGAGAGACCCAGTACTTC.

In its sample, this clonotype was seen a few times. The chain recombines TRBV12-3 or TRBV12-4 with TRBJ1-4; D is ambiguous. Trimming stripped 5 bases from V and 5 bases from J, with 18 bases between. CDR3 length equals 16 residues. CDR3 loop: CASSGRTGSKNEKLFF. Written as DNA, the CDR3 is TGTGCCAGCAGTGGCAGGACGGGCAGTAAGAATGAAAAACTGTTTTTT.

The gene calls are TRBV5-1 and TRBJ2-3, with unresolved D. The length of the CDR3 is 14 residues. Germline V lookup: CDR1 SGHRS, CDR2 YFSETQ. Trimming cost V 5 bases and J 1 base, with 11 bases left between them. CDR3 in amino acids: CASRPPGGTDTQYF. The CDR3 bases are TGCGCCAGCAGGCCTCCCGGAGGCACAGATACGCAGTATTTT.

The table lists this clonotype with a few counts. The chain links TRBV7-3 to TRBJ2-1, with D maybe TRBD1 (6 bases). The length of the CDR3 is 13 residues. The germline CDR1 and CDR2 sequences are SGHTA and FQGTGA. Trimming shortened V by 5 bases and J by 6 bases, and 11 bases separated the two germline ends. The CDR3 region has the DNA TGTGCCAGCAGCCCCGGACAGATCAATGAGCAGTTCTTC. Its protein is CASSPGQINEQFF.

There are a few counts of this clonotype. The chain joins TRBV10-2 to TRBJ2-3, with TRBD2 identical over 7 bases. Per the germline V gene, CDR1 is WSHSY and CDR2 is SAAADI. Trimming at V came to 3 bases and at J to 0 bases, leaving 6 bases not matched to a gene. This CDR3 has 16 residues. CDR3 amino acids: CASSDPGGGSTDTQYF. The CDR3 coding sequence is TGCGCCAGCAGTGACCCGGGAGGTGGGAGCACAGATACGCAGTATTTT.

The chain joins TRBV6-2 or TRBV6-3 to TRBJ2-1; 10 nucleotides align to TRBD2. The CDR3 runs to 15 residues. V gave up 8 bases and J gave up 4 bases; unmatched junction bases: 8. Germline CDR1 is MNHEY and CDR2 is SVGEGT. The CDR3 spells CASLASGRSYNEQFF. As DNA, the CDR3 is TGTGCCAGCTTGGCTAGCGGGAGATCTTACAATGAGCAGTTCTTC.

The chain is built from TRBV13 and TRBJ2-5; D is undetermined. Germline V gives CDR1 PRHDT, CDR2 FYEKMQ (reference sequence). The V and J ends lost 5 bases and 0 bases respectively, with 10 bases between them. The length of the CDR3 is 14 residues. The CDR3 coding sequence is TGTGCCAGCAGCCCGAACAGCTACCAAGAGACCCAGTACTTC. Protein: CASSPNSYQETQYF.